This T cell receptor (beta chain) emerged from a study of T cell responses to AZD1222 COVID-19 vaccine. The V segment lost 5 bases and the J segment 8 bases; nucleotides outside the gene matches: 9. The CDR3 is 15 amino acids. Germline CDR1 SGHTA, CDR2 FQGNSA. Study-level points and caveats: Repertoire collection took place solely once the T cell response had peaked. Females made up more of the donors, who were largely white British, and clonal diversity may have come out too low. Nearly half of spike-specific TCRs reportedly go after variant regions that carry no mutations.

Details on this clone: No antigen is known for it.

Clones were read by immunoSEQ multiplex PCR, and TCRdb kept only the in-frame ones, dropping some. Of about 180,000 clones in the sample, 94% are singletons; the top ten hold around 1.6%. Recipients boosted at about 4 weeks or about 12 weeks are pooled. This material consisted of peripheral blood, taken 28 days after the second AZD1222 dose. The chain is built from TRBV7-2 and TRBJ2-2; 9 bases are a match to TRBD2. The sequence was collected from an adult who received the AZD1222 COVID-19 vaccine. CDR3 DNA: TGTGCCAGCAGCGGGGCAGCGGGGGGTACAGGGGAGCTGTTTTTT. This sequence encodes CASSGAAGGTGELFF.